This T cell receptor beta chain was profiled in a study of blood T cells in healthy people across ages (dated by TCRdb to 2015 to 2017). With regard to the full study: Template switching captured roughly one uniquely barcoded TCR beta cDNA molecule per two T cells in model experiments. Age-related changes in TCR beta repertoire diversity were measured in the study by deep sequencing normalized with unique cDNA molecular identifiers. Four age groups were formed from the donors: young (average approximately 15 years), middle-aged (around 40), aged (about 68) and long-lived (more than 75). To avoid experimental bias, donors of different ages were randomly spread across the sequencing lanes. Using the same blood draw, the study looked at two additional independent replicas of 1 million unique cDNA reads for two donors, one aged 18 to 30 and the other aged 80 or older.

Systemically healthy Caucasian individuals from Russia, about 38 in total and aged roughly 6 to 100 years, were included as donors. Each donor gave approximately 9.3 milliliters of peripheral blood, collected into EDTA-treated Vacutainer tubes. PBMCs were isolated by Ficoll-Paque density-gradient centrifugation, with at least 6.5 million obtained per sample. Total RNA was extracted from PBMCs with Trizol reagent, with at least 6 micrograms obtained per sample. For every donor, flow cytometry on a PBMC aliquot measured the percentage of naive CD45RAhigh/CD27high T cells. Libraries came from 5' RACE. A second PCR of roughly 6 to 12 cycles was run with a J-beta primer mix and a sample-barcoded 5' primer. A template-switch 5' adaptor carrying 12 random nucleotides introduced a unique molecular identifier onto each TCR beta cDNA molecule. At least 2.5 million CDR3-containing paired-end reads were obtained from each sample. First-strand cDNA was synthesized from all RNA with the Mint cDNA synthesis kit, primed by a TRBC-specific oligonucleotide. All cDNA was treated with uracil-DNA glycosylase and then went through a first 18-cycle PCR with the universal primers M1SS and BC2_uni_R. From the authors' description of their analysis: For normalization, 1 million high-quality reads, each with a distinct molecular identifier, were randomly selected from each sample. Instead of being binned into consensus sequences, reads that shared molecular identifiers were thrown out. MiTCR, run with a Q25 quality threshold and the strictest error-elimination algorithm, handled CDR3 identification, clonotype clustering and error correction. A nonparametric unseen species model with Euler transformation was used to estimate a lower bound on total TCR beta diversity. Starting from the raw public reads, TCRdb applied fastp trimming at Q25, assembled clones with MiXCR and retained in-frame beta chains. Rows with one shared CDR3 protein collapse into an entry with the most common genes and DNA. None of the V and J calls come from the authors' own analysis; TCRdb made them. This sample gives 1.8 million or so distinct CDR3 sequences in total; approximately 39% of them show up just once. The leading ten clones occupy 23% of the sample.

On this clonotype: What this receptor recognizes is not known. No base quality values were provided; no much bigger clone lies one nucleotide off.

The CDR1 and CDR2 encoded by the germline V gene are SGHTA and FQGNSA. Including the terminal cysteine and phenylalanine, the CDR3 comprises 13 residues. CDR3 DNA is the only sequence kept; it has 39 bases, read in frame from the first base. V lost 6 bases and J lost 4 bases, and the count of bases not matched to a germline gene is 4. Broader findings and caveats from the paper: Compared with the aged group, the long-lived group had more naive CD4+ T cells, fewer expanded clones and increased TCR diversity, suggesting age selection. There was a strong correlation between observed TCR beta diversity and the percentage of naive T cells measured by flow cytometry. The CMV infection status of donors was not known, potentially confounding age-related changes in expanded clonotypes. Since profiling was done on bulk unsorted PBMCs, naive and antigen-experienced compartments could not be conclusively compared. As age increased, observed TCR beta diversity per million T cells dropped in a roughly linear way, and a significant reduction was already evident by age 40. Estimates of total diversity based on one million sequenced T cells were regarded as lower bounds and as underestimates.

The sequence was collected from a human donor in good health. The sequenced sample consisted of blood. The chain uses TRBV7-2 and TRBJ1-2; 8 junctional bases match TRBD1. The bases read TGTGCCAGCAGAAAGACAGGGGCCTATGGCTACACCTTC. This gives the protein CASRKTGAYGYTF. The CDR3, completed at both ends by the reference TRBV7-2 and TRBJ1-2 genes, gives the full variable domain GAGVSQSPSNKVTEKGKDVELRCDPISGHTALYWYRQSLGQGLEFLIYFQGNSAPDKSGLPSDRFSAERTGGSVSTLTIQRTQQEDSAVYLCASRKTGAYGYTFGSGTRLTVV.